These T cell receptor beta chains were read from a single sample in a study of blood T cell repertoires in COVID-19. Produced via immunoSEQ multiplex PCR; TCRdb's table is partial and in-frame only. In the table there are about 75,000 clones, 88% of which are singletons. The sample was peripheral blood. These receptors all come from a human donor in a cohort sampled during active COVID-19. Each CDR3 is given with its conserved first and last residue. Fields, in order: V gene, J gene, CDR3 length, clone size, D gene, CDR3 DNA, CDR3 protein. D genes are given only for firm matches. For some rows the clone size is stated as once, few or many, or as a class when expanded; others skip it.

v_call: TRBV29-1; j_call: TRBJ2-7; cdr3_length: 13; clone_size: NA; d_call: TRBD1; cdr3_nt: TGCAGCGTTAGGGACAGGGGTCAATACGAGCAGTACTTC; cdr3_aa: CSVRDRGQYEQYF
v_call: TRBV5-1; j_call: TRBJ2-3; cdr3_length: 16; clone_size: NA; d_call: TRBD2; cdr3_nt: TGCGCCAGCAGCTTGCCGCGACTAGCGGGTGCAGATACGCAGTATTTT; cdr3_aa: CASSLPRLAGADTQYF
v_call: TRBV20-1; j_call: TRBJ2-1; cdr3_length: 14; clone_size: NA; d_call: NA; cdr3_nt: TGCAGTGCTAGTCGTGGCGGGCCCTACAATGAGCAGTTCTTC; cdr3_aa: CSASRGGPYNEQFF
v_call: TRBV5-5; j_call: TRBJ2-3; cdr3_length: 14; clone_size: NA; d_call: NA; cdr3_nt: TGTGCCAGCAGCTTAGGCGGATACACAGATACGCAGTATTTT; cdr3_aa: CASSLGGYTDTQYF
v_call: TRBV5-1; j_call: TRBJ2-3; cdr3_length: 15; clone_size: NA; d_call: NA; cdr3_nt: TGCGCCAGCAGCTTTGGGGGGACGAACACAGATACGCAGTATTTT; cdr3_aa: CASSFGGTNTDTQYF
v_call: TRBV7-9; j_call: TRBJ2-5; cdr3_length: 15; clone_size: NA; d_call: NA; cdr3_nt: TGTGCCAGCAGCTCCGACTACCCCCGCCAAGAGACCCAGTACTTC; cdr3_aa: CASSSDYPRQETQYF
v_call: TRBV5-1; j_call: TRBJ1-5; cdr3_length: 16; clone_size: NA; d_call: NA; cdr3_nt: TGCGCCAGCAGCCCAGACGGGACTCATAGCAATCAGCCCCAGCATTTT; cdr3_aa: CASSPDGTHSNQPQHF
v_call: TRBV30; j_call: TRBJ1-1; cdr3_length: 18; clone_size: few; d_call: TRBD1; cdr3_nt: TGTGCCTGGAGTGCCGAAACCTCCTGGACAGGGGGAAGGACTGAAGCTTTCTTT; cdr3_aa: CAWSAETSWTGGRTEAFF
v_call: TRBV30; j_call: TRBJ1-2; cdr3_length: 15; clone_size: NA; d_call: NA; cdr3_nt: TGTGCCTGGAGTGTCCCACAGGTTTCTAACTATGGCTACACCTTC; cdr3_aa: CAWSVPQVSNYGYTF
v_call: TRBV6-6; j_call: TRBJ2-1; cdr3_length: 13; clone_size: NA; d_call: TRBD1; cdr3_nt: TGTGCCACCAAAAGGGACAGGTTGAATGAGCAGTTCTTC; cdr3_aa: CATKRDRLNEQFF
v_call: TRBV5-6; j_call: TRBJ1-2; cdr3_length: 14; clone_size: NA; d_call: TRBD1; cdr3_nt: TGTGCCAGCAGCCTCGACAGGGACTGGCATGGCTACACCTTC; cdr3_aa: CASSLDRDWHGYTF
v_call: TRBV13; j_call: TRBJ2-7; cdr3_length: 14; clone_size: NA; d_call: NA; cdr3_nt: TGTGCCAGCAGCGCCCGGGTCGGGACCTACGAGCAGTACTTC; cdr3_aa: CASSARVGTYEQYF
v_call: TRBV7-2; j_call: TRBJ2-5; cdr3_length: 19; clone_size: NA; d_call: TRBD2; cdr3_nt: TGTGCCAGCAGCCCCGGGACTAGCGGGGGGGTTTTCGCGCGGGAGACCCAGTACTTC; cdr3_aa: CASSPGTSGGVFARETQYF
v_call: TRBV7-2; j_call: TRBJ1-6; cdr3_length: 12; clone_size: NA; d_call: NA; cdr3_nt: TGTGCCAGCAGCCGTTATAATTCACCCCTCCACTTT; cdr3_aa: CASSRYNSPLHF
v_call: TRBV3-1/TRBV3-2; j_call: TRBJ2-2; cdr3_length: 15; clone_size: NA; d_call: NA; cdr3_nt: TGTGCCAGCAGTCTTGGGACTCGCACACCCGGGGAGCTGTTTTTT; cdr3_aa: CASSLGTRTPGELFF
v_call: TRBV4-3; j_call: TRBJ2-1; cdr3_length: 17; clone_size: NA; d_call: NA; cdr3_nt: TGCGCCAGCAGCCAAGAGCCCCGCGGGGGCCGCGGGAATGAGCAGTTCTTC; cdr3_aa: CASSQEPRGGRGNEQFF
v_call: TRBV11-2; j_call: TRBJ2-3; cdr3_length: 14; clone_size: NA; d_call: TRBD2; cdr3_nt: TGTGCCAGCAGCCTGAGCGGGGGGGTCGATACGCAGTATTTT; cdr3_aa: CASSLSGGVDTQYF
v_call: TRBV9; j_call: TRBJ2-5; cdr3_length: 13; clone_size: NA; d_call: NA; cdr3_nt: TGTGCCAGCAGCGTACAGGGAGGTGAGACCCAGTACTTC; cdr3_aa: CASSVQGGETQYF
v_call: TRBV6-4; j_call: TRBJ2-1; cdr3_length: 13; clone_size: NA; d_call: NA; cdr3_nt: TGTGCCAGCAGTGTCCGGGACTTCGATGAGCAGTTCTTC; cdr3_aa: CASSVRDFDEQFF
v_call: TRBV5-6; j_call: TRBJ1-1; cdr3_length: 13; clone_size: NA; d_call: TRBD1; cdr3_nt: TGTGCCAGCAGCTCGGACAGGGCCACTGAAGCTTTCTTT; cdr3_aa: CASSSDRATEAFF